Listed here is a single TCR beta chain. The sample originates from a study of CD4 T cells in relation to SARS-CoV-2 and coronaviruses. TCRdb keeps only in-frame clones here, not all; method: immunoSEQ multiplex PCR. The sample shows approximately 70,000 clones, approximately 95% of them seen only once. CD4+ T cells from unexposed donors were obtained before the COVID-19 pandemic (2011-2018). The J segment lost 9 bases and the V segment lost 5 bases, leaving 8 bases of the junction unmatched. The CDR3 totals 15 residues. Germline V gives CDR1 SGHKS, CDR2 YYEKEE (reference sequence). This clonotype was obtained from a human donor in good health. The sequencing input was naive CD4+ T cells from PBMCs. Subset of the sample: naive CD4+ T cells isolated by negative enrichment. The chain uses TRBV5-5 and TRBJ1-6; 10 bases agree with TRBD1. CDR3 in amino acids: CASRDRGAVSSPLHF. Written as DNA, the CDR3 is TGTGCCAGCAGGGACAGGGGGGCTGTAAGTTCACCCCTCCACTTT.